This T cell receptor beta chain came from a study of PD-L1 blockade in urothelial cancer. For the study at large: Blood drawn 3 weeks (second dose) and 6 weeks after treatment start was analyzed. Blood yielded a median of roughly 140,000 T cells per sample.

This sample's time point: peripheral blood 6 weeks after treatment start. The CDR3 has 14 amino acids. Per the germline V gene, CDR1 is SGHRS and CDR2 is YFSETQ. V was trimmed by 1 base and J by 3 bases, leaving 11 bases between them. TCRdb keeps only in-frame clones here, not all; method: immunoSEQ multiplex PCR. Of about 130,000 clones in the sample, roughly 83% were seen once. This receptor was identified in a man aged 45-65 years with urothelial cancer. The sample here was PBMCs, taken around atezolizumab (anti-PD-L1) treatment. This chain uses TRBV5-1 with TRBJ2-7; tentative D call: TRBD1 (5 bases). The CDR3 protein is CASSLTDNLYEQYF. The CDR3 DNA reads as TGCGCCAGCAGCTTGACGGACAATCTCTACGAGCAGTACTTC.